A selection of T cell receptor beta chains follows, all from one sample in a study of patients and donors after allogeneic stem cell transplantation. TCRdb used MiXCR to reprocess the RT-PCR reads, holding one entry per CDR3 protein. This sample has approximately 250,000 distinct CDR3 sequences, with less than 15% found just once. Sequencing input: blood, either unsorted or a sorted T cell fraction (not recorded which). The origin of the receptors is a human donor who was either an allogeneic HSCT recipient or a stem cell or donor lymphocyte infusion donor (not recorded which). It is not recorded whose cells these are; they may come from a transplant donor. Each CDR3 is given with its conserved first and last residue.

cdr3_length | v_call | cdr3_aa
12 | TRBV29-1 | CSVEGASYGYTF
17 | TRBV7-9 | CASSSERGLARPYEQYF
14 | TRBV12-3/TRBV12-4 | CASTAGLGNTEAFF
14 | TRBV6-2/TRBV6-3 | CASTDFGGANVLTF
16 | TRBV7-3 | CASSPTGGSHTGELFF
14 | TRBV6-1 | CASSEAGTGGAYTF
16 | TRBV11-2 | CASRPWSSGGTDTQYF
13 | TRBV12-3/TRBV12-4 | CASSFWGNTEAFF
16 | TRBV7-9 | CASSQIHRLIKETQYF
14 | TRBV20-1 | CSAGLAGVAYEQYF
14 | TRBV6-1 | CASSKDRAPYGYTF
11 | TRBV15 | CATSNRYEQYF
15 | TRBV6-1 | CASRTGGARHYGYTF
16 | TRBV13 | CASSASTGISPYEQYF
13 | TRBV7-9 | CASSPRTEETQYF
15 | TRBV7-8 | CASSPSTGVGQPQHF